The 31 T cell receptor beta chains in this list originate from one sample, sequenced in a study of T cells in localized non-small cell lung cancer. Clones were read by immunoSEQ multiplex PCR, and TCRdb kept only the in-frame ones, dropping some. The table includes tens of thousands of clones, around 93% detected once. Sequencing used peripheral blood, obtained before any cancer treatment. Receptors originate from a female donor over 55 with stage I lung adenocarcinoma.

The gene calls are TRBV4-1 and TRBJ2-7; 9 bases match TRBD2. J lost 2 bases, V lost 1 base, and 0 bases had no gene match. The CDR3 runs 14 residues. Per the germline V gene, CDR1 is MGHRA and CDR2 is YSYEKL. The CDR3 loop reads CASSQASGAYEQYF. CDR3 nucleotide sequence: TGCGCCAGCAGCCAAGCTAGCGGGGCCTACGAGCAGTACTTC.

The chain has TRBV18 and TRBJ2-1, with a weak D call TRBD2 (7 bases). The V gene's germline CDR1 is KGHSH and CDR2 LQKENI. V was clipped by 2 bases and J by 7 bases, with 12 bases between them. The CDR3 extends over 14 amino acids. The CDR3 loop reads CASSPIGGLNEQFF. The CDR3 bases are TGTGCCAGCTCACCAATCGGGGGGCTGAATGAGCAGTTCTTC.

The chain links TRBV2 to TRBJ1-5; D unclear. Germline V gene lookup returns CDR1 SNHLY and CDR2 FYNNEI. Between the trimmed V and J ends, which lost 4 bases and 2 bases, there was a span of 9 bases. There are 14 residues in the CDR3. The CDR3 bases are TGTGCCAGCAGTGGACACAGCCGCAATCAGCCCCAGCATTTT. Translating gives CASSGHSRNQPQHF.

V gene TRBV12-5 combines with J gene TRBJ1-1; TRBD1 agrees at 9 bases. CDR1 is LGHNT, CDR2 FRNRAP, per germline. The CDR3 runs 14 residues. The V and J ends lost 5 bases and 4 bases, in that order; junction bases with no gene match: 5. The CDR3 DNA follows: TGTGCTAGTGGTCTACAGGGGGCGGGCACTGAAGCTTTCTTT. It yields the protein CASGLQGAGTEAFF.

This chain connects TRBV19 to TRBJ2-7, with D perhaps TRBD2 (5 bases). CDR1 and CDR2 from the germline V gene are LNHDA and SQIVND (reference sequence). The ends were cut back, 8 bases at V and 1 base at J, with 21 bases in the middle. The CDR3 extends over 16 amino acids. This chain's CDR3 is CASLGLTLRGSYEQYF. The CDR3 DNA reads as TGTGCCAGTCTCGGGCTGACCCTTCGGGGATCCTACGAGCAGTACTTC.

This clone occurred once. The CDR3 DNA follows: TGTGCCAGTAGTATTAGGGGAACTGAAGCTTTCTTT. Amino acid sequence: CASSIRGTEAFF. The rearrangement joins TRBV19 to TRBJ1-1, with D possibly TRBD1 on 5 matching bases. With 3 bases removed from V and 5 bases from J, the gap between germline ends came to 7 bases. The germline V gene has CDR1 LNHDA and CDR2 SQIVND (reference sequence). The length of the CDR3 is 12 residues.

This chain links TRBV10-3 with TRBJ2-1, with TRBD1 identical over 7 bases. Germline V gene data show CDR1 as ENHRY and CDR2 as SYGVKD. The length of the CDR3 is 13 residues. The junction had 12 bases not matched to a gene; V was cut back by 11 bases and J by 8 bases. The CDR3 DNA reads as TGTGCCTCGGGGACAGAAAAAACGGATGAGCAGTTCTTC. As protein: CASGTEKTDEQFF.

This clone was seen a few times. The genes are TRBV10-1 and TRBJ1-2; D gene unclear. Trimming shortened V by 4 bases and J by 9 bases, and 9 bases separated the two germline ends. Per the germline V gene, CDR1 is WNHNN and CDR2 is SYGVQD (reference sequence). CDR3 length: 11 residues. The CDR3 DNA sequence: TGCGCCAGCAGTGCACCCTCTTGCTACACCTTC. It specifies CASSAPSCYTF.

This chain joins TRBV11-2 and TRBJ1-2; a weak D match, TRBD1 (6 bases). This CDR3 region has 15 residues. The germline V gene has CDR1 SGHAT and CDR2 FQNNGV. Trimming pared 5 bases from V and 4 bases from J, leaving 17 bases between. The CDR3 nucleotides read TGTGCCAGCAGCGTCAGTTGGGGGCGCGTCTATGGCTACACCTTC. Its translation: CASSVSWGRVYGYTF.

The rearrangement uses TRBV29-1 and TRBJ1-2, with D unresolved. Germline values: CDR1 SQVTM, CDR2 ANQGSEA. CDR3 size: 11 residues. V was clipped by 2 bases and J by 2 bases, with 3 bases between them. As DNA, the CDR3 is TGCAGCGTTGAACAGAACTATGGCTACACCTTC. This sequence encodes CSVEQNYGYTF. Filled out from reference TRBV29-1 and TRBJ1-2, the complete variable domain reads SAVISQKPSRDICQRGTSLTIQCQVDSQVTMMFWYRQQPGQSLTLIATANQGSEATYESGFVIDKFPISRPNLTFSTLTVSNMSPEDSSIYLCSVEQNYGYTFGSGTRLTVV.

CDR3 region: CASSSGTGISEQYF. The CDR3, as DNA: TGTGCCAGCAGTTCCGGGACAGGTATATCCGAGCAGTACTTC. This sequence joins TRBV6-6 and TRBJ2-7; TRBD1 matches at 8 bases. CDR1 and CDR2 from the germline V gene are MNHNY and SVGAGI (reference sequence). The CDR3 spans 14 residues. Trimming removed 4 bases from V and 6 bases from J; junction bases left unmatched: 8.

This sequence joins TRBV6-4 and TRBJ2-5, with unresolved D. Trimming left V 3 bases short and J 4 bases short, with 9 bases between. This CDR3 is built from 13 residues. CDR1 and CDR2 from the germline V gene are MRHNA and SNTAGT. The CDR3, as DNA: TGTGCCAGCAGTGAGATATACGGAGAGACCCAGTACTTC. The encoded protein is CASSEIYGETQYF.

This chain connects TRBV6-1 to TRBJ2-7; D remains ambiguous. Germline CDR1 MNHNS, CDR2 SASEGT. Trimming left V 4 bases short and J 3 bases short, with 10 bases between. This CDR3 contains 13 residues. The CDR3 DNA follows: TGTGCCAGCAGTGGAGCCGGATACTACGAGCAGTACTTC. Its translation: CASSGAGYYEQYF.

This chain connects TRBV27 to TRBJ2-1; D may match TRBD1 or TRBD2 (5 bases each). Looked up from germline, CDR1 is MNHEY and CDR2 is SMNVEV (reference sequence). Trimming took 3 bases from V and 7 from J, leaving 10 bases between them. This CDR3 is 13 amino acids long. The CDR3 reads CASSFWGRNEQFF. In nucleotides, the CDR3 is TGTGCCAGCAGTTTCTGGGGACGGAATGAGCAGTTCTTC.

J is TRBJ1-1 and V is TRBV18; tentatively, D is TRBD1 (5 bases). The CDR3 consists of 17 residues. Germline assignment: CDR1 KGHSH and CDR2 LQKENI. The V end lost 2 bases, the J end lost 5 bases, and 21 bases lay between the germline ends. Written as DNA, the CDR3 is TGTGCCAGCTCACCAGTAAGTGTACAGGCCTGGGGGACTGAAGCTTTCTTT. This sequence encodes CASSPVSVQAWGTEAFF.

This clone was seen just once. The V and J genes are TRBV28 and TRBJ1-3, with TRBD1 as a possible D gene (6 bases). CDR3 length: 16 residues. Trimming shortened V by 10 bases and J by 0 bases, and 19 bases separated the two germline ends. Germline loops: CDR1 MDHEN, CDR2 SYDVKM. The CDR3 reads CATGGAASDSGNTIYF. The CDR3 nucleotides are TGTGCCACGGGGGGGGCAGCCAGCGACTCTGGAAACACCATATATTTT.

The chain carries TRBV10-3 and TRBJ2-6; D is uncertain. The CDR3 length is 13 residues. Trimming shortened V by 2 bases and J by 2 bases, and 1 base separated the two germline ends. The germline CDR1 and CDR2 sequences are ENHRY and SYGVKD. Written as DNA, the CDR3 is TGTGCCATCAGTGAGCCTGGGGCCAACGTCCTGACTTTC. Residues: CAISEPGANVLTF.

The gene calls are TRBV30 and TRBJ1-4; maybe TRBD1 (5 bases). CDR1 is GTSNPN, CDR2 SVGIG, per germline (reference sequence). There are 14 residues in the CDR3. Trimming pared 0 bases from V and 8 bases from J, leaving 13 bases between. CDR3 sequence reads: CAWSVLGLGEKLFF. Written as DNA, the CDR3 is TGTGCCTGGAGTGTACTGGGGCTCGGCGAAAAACTGTTTTTT.

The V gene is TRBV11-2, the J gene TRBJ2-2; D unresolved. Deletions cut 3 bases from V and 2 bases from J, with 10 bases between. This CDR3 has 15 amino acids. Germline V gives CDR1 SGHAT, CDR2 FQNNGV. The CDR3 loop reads CASSLDPSNTGELFF. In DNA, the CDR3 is TGTGCCAGCAGCTTGGACCCCAGTAACACCGGGGAGCTGTTTTTT.

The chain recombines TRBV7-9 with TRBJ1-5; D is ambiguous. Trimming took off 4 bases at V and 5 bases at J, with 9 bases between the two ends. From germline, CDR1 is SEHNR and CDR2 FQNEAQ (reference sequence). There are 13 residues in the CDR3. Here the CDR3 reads CASSSRPDQPQHF. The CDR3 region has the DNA TGTGCCAGCAGCTCCCGCCCGGATCAGCCCCAGCATTTT.

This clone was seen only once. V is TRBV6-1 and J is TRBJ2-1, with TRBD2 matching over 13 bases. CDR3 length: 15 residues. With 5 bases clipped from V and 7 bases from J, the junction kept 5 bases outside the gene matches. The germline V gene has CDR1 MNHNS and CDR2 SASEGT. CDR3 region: CASSSGTSGKNEQFF. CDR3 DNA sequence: TGTGCCAGCAGTTCGGGGACTAGCGGGAAGAATGAGCAGTTCTTC.

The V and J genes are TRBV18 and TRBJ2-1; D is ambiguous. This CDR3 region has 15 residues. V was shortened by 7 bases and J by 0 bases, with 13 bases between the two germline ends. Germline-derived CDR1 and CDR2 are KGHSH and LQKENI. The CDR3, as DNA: TGTGCCAGCTTAGCACTCACTACCTCCTACAATGAGCAGTTCTTC. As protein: CASLALTTSYNEQFF.

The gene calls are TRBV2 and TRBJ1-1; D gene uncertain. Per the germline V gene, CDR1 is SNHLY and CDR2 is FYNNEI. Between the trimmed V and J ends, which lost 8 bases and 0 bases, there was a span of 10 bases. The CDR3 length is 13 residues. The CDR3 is CASAGEMNTEAFF. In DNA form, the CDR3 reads TGTGCCAGCGCAGGCGAGATGAACACTGAAGCTTTCTTT.

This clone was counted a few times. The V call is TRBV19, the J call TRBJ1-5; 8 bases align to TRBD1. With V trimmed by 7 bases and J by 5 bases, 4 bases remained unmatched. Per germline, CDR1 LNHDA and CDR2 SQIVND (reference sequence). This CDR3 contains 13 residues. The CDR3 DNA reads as TGTGCCAGTACACAGGGGGGGCATCAGCCCCAGCATTTT. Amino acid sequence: CASTQGGHQPQHF.

CDR3 nucleotides: TGCAGCGTGACAGACAGAAACTCTGGGGCCAACGTCCTGACTTTC. Translation: CSVTDRNSGANVLTF. The rearrangement joins TRBV29-1 to TRBJ2-6; D is perhaps TRBD1 (5 bases). Germline V lookup: CDR1 SQVTM, CDR2 ANQGSEA. V was cut by 6 bases and J by 0 bases, with 12 bases left in between. The CDR3 totals 15 residues.

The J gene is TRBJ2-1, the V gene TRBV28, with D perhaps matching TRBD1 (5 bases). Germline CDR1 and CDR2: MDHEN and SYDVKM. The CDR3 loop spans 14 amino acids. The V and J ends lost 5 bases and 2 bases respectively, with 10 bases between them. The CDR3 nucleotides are TGTGCCAGCAGTCCCCCGACAGCCTACAATGAGCAGTTCTTC. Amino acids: CASSPPTAYNEQFF.

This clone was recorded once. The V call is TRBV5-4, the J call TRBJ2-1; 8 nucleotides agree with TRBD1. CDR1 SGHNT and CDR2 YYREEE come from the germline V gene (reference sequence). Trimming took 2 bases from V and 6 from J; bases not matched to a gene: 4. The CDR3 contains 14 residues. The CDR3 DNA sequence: TGTGCCAGCAGCTTACAGGGGGTGATCAATGAGCAGTTCTTC. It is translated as CASSLQGVINEQFF. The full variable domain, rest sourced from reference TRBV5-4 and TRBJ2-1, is ETGVTQSPTHLIKTRGQQVTLRCSSQSGHNTVSWYQQALGQGPQFIFQYYREEENGRGNFPPRFSGLQFPNYSSELNVNALELDDSALYLCASSLQGVINEQFFGPGTRLTVL.

The chain's CDR3 is CASSAPTGGIYGYTF. The CDR3 bases are TGTGCCAGCAGTGCCCCGACAGGCGGAATCTATGGCTACACCTTC. The chain has TRBV28 and TRBJ1-2; D is possibly TRBD1 (6 bases). The germline gives CDR1 MDHEN, CDR2 SYDVKM. The V and J ends lost 5 bases and 4 bases respectively, with 17 bases between them. The CDR3 is made up of 15 amino acids.

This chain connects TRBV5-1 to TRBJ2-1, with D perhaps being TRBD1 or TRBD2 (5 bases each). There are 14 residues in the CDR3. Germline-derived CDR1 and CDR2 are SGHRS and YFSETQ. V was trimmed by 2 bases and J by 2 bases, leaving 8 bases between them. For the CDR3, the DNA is TGCGCCAGCAGCTTAGTGGGGGCCTACAATGAGCAGTTCTTC. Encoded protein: CASSLVGAYNEQFF. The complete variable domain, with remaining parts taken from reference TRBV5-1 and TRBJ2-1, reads KAGVTQTPRYLIKTRGQQVTLSCSPISGHRSVSWYQQTPGQGLQFLFEYFSETQRNKGNFPGRFSGRQFSNSRSEMNVSTLELGDSALYLCASSLVGAYNEQFFGPGTRLTVL.

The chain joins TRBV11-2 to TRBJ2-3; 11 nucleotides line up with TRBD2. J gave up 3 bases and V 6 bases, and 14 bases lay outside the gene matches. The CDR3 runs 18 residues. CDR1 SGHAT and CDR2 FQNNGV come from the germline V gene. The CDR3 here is CASRHSGRARHVTDTQYF. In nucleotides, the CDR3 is TGTGCCAGCAGACATAGCGGGAGGGCCAGGCACGTAACAGATACGCAGTATTTT.

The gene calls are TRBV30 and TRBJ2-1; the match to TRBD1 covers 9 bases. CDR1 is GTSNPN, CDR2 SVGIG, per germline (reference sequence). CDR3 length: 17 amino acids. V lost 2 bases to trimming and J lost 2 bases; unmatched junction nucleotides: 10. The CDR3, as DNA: TGTGCCTGGAGTCTCCAGGGGACAGGGATAACCTACAATGAGCAGTTCTTC. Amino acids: CAWSLQGTGITYNEQFF. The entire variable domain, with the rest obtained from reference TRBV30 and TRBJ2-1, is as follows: SQTIHQWPATLVQPVGSPLSLECTVEGTSNPNLYWYRQAAGRGLQLLFYSVGIGQISSEVPQNLSASRPQDRQFILSSKKLLLSDSGFYLCAWSLQGTGITYNEQFFGPGTRLTVL.